Below, 10 T cell receptor beta chains from the same sample are listed, as sequenced in a study of shared clonotypes between healthy human individuals. Produced via immunoSEQ multiplex PCR; TCRdb's table is partial and in-frame only. The table includes 1,500,000 or so clones, approximately 98.5% detected once. Sequencing input: naive CD4+ T cells sorted from blood. Specified subset: CD45RA+ positively selected. The receptors were gathered from a man aged 30 to 39 in good health.

The rearrangement joins TRBV7-2 to TRBJ2-7; 8 nucleotides agree with TRBD1. The CDR3 sequence is 15 residues long. V lost 2 bases and J lost 1; bases outside the gene matches: 4. Germline V CDR1 and CDR2: SGHTA, FQGNSA. CDR3 loop: CASSLTGGTSYEQYF. CDR3 sequence (DNA): TGTGCCAGCAGCTTAACAGGGGGTACTTCCTACGAGCAGTACTTC.

The rearrangement joins TRBV19 to TRBJ2-1; D gene uncertain. The CDR3 sequence is 14 residues long. The V end was cut by 7 bases, the J end by 4 bases, with 14 bases between. CDR1 is LNHDA, CDR2 SQIVND, per germline (reference sequence). CDR3 sequence reads: CASTKAVYYNEQFF. The CDR3 DNA reads TGTGCCAGTACCAAGGCAGTCTATTACAATGAGCAGTTCTTC.

About this clone: The same CDR3 can be traced to other DNA sequences in this sample. This rearrangement joins TRBV28 to TRBJ1-1; D not certain. The CDR3 runs 11 residues. Germline V gives CDR1 MDHEN, CDR2 SYDVKM. V lost 4 bases and J 6 bases, leaving 6 bases between the germline ends. The CDR3 is CASSSHPEAFF. CDR3 nucleotides: TGTGCCAGCAGTTCACATCCTGAAGCTTTCTTT. The full variable domain, with the rest looked up from reference TRBV28 and TRBJ1-1, is DVKVTQSSRYLVKRTGEKVFLECVQDMDHENMFWYRQDPGLGLRLIYFSYDVKMKEKGDIPEGYSVSREKKERFSLILESASTNQTSMYLCASSSHPEAFFGQGTRLTVV.

The rearrangement links TRBV2 to TRBJ2-7, with D unresolved. Trimming removed 1 base at V and 2 bases at J, with 12 bases between. Germline lookup yields CDR1 SNHLY and CDR2 FYNNEI. CDR3 length: 15 amino acids. The CDR3 DNA is TGTGCCAGCAGTGAAGGACTGGGGATCCCCTACGAGCAGTACTTC. Translated, it gives CASSEGLGIPYEQYF.

The CDR3 sequence: CASTGGGERTDTQYF. CDR3 DNA sequence: TGTGCCAGTACCGGTGGAGGGGAGAGGACAGATACGCAGTATTTT. The genes are TRBV19 and TRBJ2-3, with D perhaps TRBD2 (6 bases). Trimming pared 7 bases from V and 3 bases from J, leaving 17 bases between. Germline V gene data show CDR1 as LNHDA and CDR2 as SQIVND (reference sequence). This CDR3 region has 15 residues. The full variable domain, completed using reference TRBV19 and TRBJ2-3, is DGGITQSPKYLFRKEGQNVTLSCEQNLNHDAMYWYRQDPGQGLRLIYYSQIVNDFQKGDIAEGYSVSREKKESFPLTVTSAQKNPTAFYLCASTGGGERTDTQYFGPGTRLTVL.

As for this clone: The same CDR3 can be traced to other DNA sequences in this sample. The chain recombines TRBV27 with TRBJ2-7; maybe TRBD1 (6 bases). The CDR3 is 14 amino acids. Germline values: CDR1 MNHEY, CDR2 SMNVEV (reference sequence). V lost 0 bases and J 1 base, leaving 7 bases between the germline ends. CDR3 DNA: TGTGCCAGCAGTTTATCAGGGGGATCCTACGAGCAGTACTTC. It encodes CASSLSGGSYEQYF.

A word on this clone: The sample contains more than one DNA sequence encoding this CDR3. The chain joins TRBV11-2 to TRBJ1-4; D not certain. Germline lookup yields CDR1 SGHAT and CDR2 FQNNGV. This CDR3 has 12 residues. The ends were cut back, 4 bases at V and 8 bases at J, with 8 bases in the middle. The CDR3 here is CASSSRLEKLFF. The CDR3 DNA reads as TGTGCCAGCAGCTCGCGACTGGAAAAACTGTTTTTT.

V and J are TRBV5-1 and TRBJ2-7; D is unclear. Germline lookup yields CDR1 SGHRS and CDR2 YFSETQ. This CDR3 spans 16 amino acids. V was trimmed by 0 bases and J by 6 bases, leaving 19 bases between them. This chain's CDR3 is CASSLVTLSRSGEQYF. For the CDR3, the DNA is TGCGCCAGCAGCTTGGTAACCCTATCAAGAAGTGGCGAGCAGTACTTC. Together with reference TRBV5-1 and TRBJ2-7, the CDR3 gives the full variable domain: KAGVTQTPRYLIKTRGQQVTLSCSPISGHRSVSWYQQTPGQGLQFLFEYFSETQRNKGNFPGRFSGRQFSNSRSEMNVSTLELGDSALYLCASSLVTLSRSGEQYFGPGTRLTVT.

The V and J genes are TRBV11-2 and TRBJ2-3; D is possibly TRBD1 or TRBD2 (5 bases each). The CDR3 runs 14 residues. Trimming shortened V by 1 base and J by 7 bases, and 12 bases separated the two germline ends. In germline, CDR1 is SGHAT, CDR2 FQNNGV. DNA of the CDR3: TGTGCCAGCAGCTTAGGGGGGTCCACGAATACGCAGTATTTT. Translated, it gives CASSLGGSTNTQYF.

The rearrangement links TRBV4-3 to TRBJ1-1; D not certain. Germline V gene data show CDR1 as LGHNA and CDR2 as YSLEER. This CDR3 has 13 amino acids. The V end was cut by 6 bases, the J end by 1 base, with 9 bases between. The CDR3 bases are TGCGCCAGCAGACACACCAGGAACACTGAAGCTTTCTTT. This sequence encodes CASRHTRNTEAFF.